This T cell receptor (beta chain) was observed in a study of cytomegalovirus exposure and HLA in healthy donors. Overall study findings and caveats: Solely CMV serostatus was available to characterize immune exposure. In vitro testing confirmed a few CMV-associated chains as specific for CMV antigens.

Regarding this clone: Antigen specificity is unknown.

The PCR used 60 Vbeta and 13 Jbeta primers. TCRdb's copy holds only in-frame clones and misses some; the assay was immunoSEQ multiplex PCR. This repertoire shows roughly 140,000 clones, around three quarters found once; its top ten account for around 2.9%. Germline loops: CDR1 MGHDK, CDR2 SYGVNS. This CDR3 is 16 amino acids long. Deletions cut 1 base from V and 2 bases from J, with 11 bases between. The sequencing sample was made of PBMCs. The J gene is TRBJ2-2, the V gene TRBV25-1, with a tentative D call TRBD1 (6 bases). The receptor was isolated from a middle-aged man in good health and CMV-seropositive. CDR3 nucleotide sequence: TGTGCCAGCAGTGAATGGGGGCGGATCAACACCGGGGAGCTGTTTTTT. Protein product: CASSEWGRINTGELFF.